Following are 22 T cell receptor beta chains from one sample sequenced in a study of cytomegalovirus exposure and HLA in healthy donors. The PCR ran on 60 Vbeta and 13 Jbeta primers. Clones were read by immunoSEQ multiplex PCR, and TCRdb kept only the in-frame ones, dropping some. This table holds 120,000 or so clones, around three quarters found once. Sequenced: PBMCs. The receptors derive from a young man in good health and CMV-seropositive.

The V gene is TRBV21-1, the J gene TRBJ1-3. TRBV21-1 is described as a pseudogene. The length of the CDR3 is 17 residues. CDR3 sequence (DNA): TGTGCCAGCAGCTTTAGGGGGGGGCTTCTCTCTGGAAACACCATATATTTT. Its protein product is CASSFRGGLLSGNTIYF.

In this sample, this clone turned up a few times. V gene TRBV7-9 combines with J gene TRBJ2-5; 10 nucleotides line up with TRBD1. CDR1 SEHNR and CDR2 FQNEAQ come from the germline V gene (reference sequence). The CDR3 is 15 residues long. Losses at the gene ends were 0 bases for V and 5 bases for J; bases not matched to a gene: 3. CDR3 region: CASSLAMGQGETQYF. CDR3 DNA: TGTGCCAGCAGCTTAGCGATGGGACAGGGGGAGACCCAGTACTTC.

The chain couples TRBV5-1 to TRBJ1-3; no clear D gene. The germline CDR1 and CDR2 sequences are SGHRS and YFSETQ. The V end lost 4 bases, the J end lost 0 bases, and 11 bases lay between the germline ends. The length of the CDR3 is 15 residues. As DNA, the CDR3 is TGCGCCAGCAGCACGGACGGAGGCTCTGGAAACACCATATATTTT. Residues: CASSTDGGSGNTIYF. Filled out from reference TRBV5-1 and TRBJ1-3, the complete variable domain reads KAGVTQTPRYLIKTRGQQVTLSCSPISGHRSVSWYQQTPGQGLQFLFEYFSETQRNKGNFPGRFSGRQFSNSRSEMNVSTLELGDSALYLCASSTDGGSGNTIYFGEGSWLTVV.

This clone turned up a few times. The chain combines TRBV6-5 with TRBJ1-4; 7 bases match TRBD1. The CDR3 is 14 amino acids. Trimming took 8 bases from V and 3 from J; bases not matched to a gene: 6. Germline assignment: CDR1 MNHEY and CDR2 SVGAGI. CDR3: CASGHRGANEKLFF. The CDR3, as DNA: TGTGCCAGCGGACACAGGGGAGCTAATGAAAAACTGTTTTTT.

The chain carries TRBV7-9 and TRBJ2-7; weak D call: TRBD2 (6 bases). The germline V gene has CDR1 SEHNR and CDR2 FQNEAQ (reference sequence). The CDR3 is made up of 14 amino acids. The V gene lost 1 base and the J gene lost 3 bases, with 10 bases spanning the gap. The CDR3 coding sequence is TGTGCCAGCAGCTTAGAACGGGGGTACTACGAGCAGTACTTC. The encoded protein is CASSLERGYYEQYF.

This chain joins TRBV6-5 and TRBJ2-2, with D tentatively TRBD2 (6 bases). V gave up 6 bases and J gave up 5 bases, with 13 bases separating them. CDR3 length: 14 amino acids. In germline, CDR1 is MNHEY, CDR2 SVGAGI. CDR3 in amino acids: CASRPRAGTGELFF. As DNA, the CDR3 is TGTGCCAGCAGACCCCGCGCGGGGACCGGGGAGCTGTTTTTT.

The chain is built from TRBV30 and TRBJ1-1, with 9 bases identical to TRBD1. The germline gives CDR1 GTSNPN, CDR2 SVGIG (reference sequence). The CDR3 sequence is 14 residues long. J was trimmed by 5 bases and V by 5 bases; bases with no gene match: 9. The CDR3 loop reads CAWDRGGSDTEAFF. Here the CDR3 DNA reads TGTGCCTGGGACAGGGGGGGAAGCGATACTGAAGCTTTCTTT. The full variable domain, rest sourced from reference TRBV30 and TRBJ1-1, is SQTIHQWPATLVQPVGSPLSLECTVEGTSNPNLYWYRQAAGRGLQLLFYSVGIGQISSEVPQNLSASRPQDRQFILSSKKLLLSDSGFYLCAWDRGGSDTEAFFGQGTRLTVV.

The chain couples TRBV6-4 to TRBJ2-3; TRBD2 agrees at 13 bases. The CDR3 runs to 16 residues. V was pared by 2 bases and J by 6 bases, with 5 bases of the junction left unmatched. The germline CDR1 and CDR2 sequences are MRHNA and SNTAGT. CDR3 DNA sequence: TGTGCCAGCAGTGACGCGACTAGCGGGGGGAGGGATACGCAGTATTTT. Translating gives CASSDATSGGRDTQYF.

The J gene is TRBJ2-1, the V gene TRBV4-2, with 7 bases fitting TRBD1. Germline-derived CDR1 and CDR2 are LGHNA and YNFKEQ. V lost 4 bases to trimming and J lost 5 bases; unmatched junction nucleotides: 2. The CDR3 has 13 residues. The CDR3 DNA sequence: TGTGCCAGCAGCCCAGGGACAGACAATGAGCAGTTCTTC. Translation: CASSPGTDNEQFF.

Written as DNA, the CDR3 is TGCGCCAGCAGGTCTAGCCCGGGACATAATCAGCCCCAGCATTTT. Translating gives CASRSSPGHNQPQHF. The gene calls are TRBV4-1 and TRBJ1-5; D possibly corresponds to TRBD1 (6 bases). The CDR3 length is 15 residues. Per the germline V gene, CDR1 is MGHRA and CDR2 is YSYEKL. V lost 6 bases and J lost 4, with 16 bases in between.

The chain couples TRBV11-1 to TRBJ2-3; TRBD2 aligns across 15 bases. V trimming: 7 bases; J trimming: 0 bases; junction bases outside the gene matches: 5. Germline-derived CDR1 and CDR2 are SGHAT and FQDESV (reference sequence). The CDR3 spans 17 residues. CDR3: CASTWGLAGGSTDTQYF. CDR3 in DNA: TGTGCCAGCACCTGGGGACTAGCGGGGGGTAGCACAGATACGCAGTATTTT.

This clone was found once. The genes are TRBV9 and TRBJ2-3; the D gene is possibly TRBD1 (5 bases). The CDR3 totals 15 residues. V was clipped by 4 bases and J by 4 bases, with 16 bases between them. Germline V gene data show CDR1 as SGDLS and CDR2 as YYNGEE. The CDR3 nucleotides read TGTGCCAGCAGCCCATCTCAGCGACAGTCAGATACGCAGTATTTT. Protein: CASSPSQRQSDTQYF.

This clone was seen once. This chain links TRBV7-6 with TRBJ2-4; D possibly corresponds to TRBD2 (5 bases). Trimming left V 2 bases short and J 6 bases short, with 20 bases between. Germline V gene lookup returns CDR1 SGHVS and CDR2 FNYEAQ. The CDR3 is 17 amino acids. Written as DNA, the CDR3 is TGTGCCAGCAGCTTAAGAGCGGTCGGTTCTTTGGGAAACATTCAGTACTTC. Translated: CASSLRAVGSLGNIQYF. The full variable domain, rest sourced from reference TRBV7-6 and TRBJ2-4, is GAGVSQSPRYKVTKRGQDVALRCDPISGHVSLYWYRQALGQGPEFLTYFNYEAQQDKSGLPNDRFSAERPEGSISTLTIQRTEQRDSAMYRCASSLRAVGSLGNIQYFGAGTRLSVL.

The chain is built from TRBV11-2 and TRBJ1-2, with D perhaps TRBD1 (5 bases). The V end was cut by 4 bases, the J end by 0 bases, with 15 bases between. The germline gives CDR1 SGHAT, CDR2 FQNNGV. The CDR3 runs to 16 residues. The DNA for the CDR3 is TGTGCCAGCAGCTCGCCCAGACAGAGACCTAACTATGGCTACACCTTC. Translation: CASSSPRQRPNYGYTF.

The V call is TRBV10-2, the J call TRBJ1-2; a possible D gene is TRBD1 (5 bases). The V and J ends lost 6 bases and 1 base respectively, with 24 bases between them. The CDR3 totals 18 residues. The germline CDR1 and CDR2 sequences are WSHSY and SAAADI. The CDR3 DNA reads as TGCGCCAGCAGCTCATCCAACTCAGCAGGGCTGGGTAACTATGGCTACACCTTC. This codes for CASSSSNSAGLGNYGYTF.

The chain employs TRBV15 and TRBJ1-3; TRBD1 matches at 8 bases. CDR3 length: 15 amino acids. Trimming at V came to 5 bases and at J to 2 bases, leaving 5 bases not matched to a gene. Germline V gene lookup returns CDR1 LNHNV and CDR2 YYDKDF (reference sequence). This CDR3 is CATSLRTGTGNTIYF. DNA of the CDR3: TGTGCCACCAGCCTCCGGACAGGGACTGGAAACACCATATATTTT.

This clone came up a few times. The chain is built from TRBV7-8 and TRBJ2-5, with D perhaps matching TRBD2 (5 bases). Trimming took 8 bases from V and 4 from J, leaving 26 bases between them. CDR1 is SGHVS and CDR2 is FQNEAQ in the germline V gene. The CDR3 runs 17 residues. The CDR3 reads CASSFGAEAFLGETQYF. DNA of the CDR3: TGTGCCAGCTCGTTTGGTGCGGAGGCTTTTCTAGGAGAGACCCAGTACTTC.

The chain combines TRBV7-6 with TRBJ1-5; D is ambiguous. V was trimmed by 4 bases and J by 6 bases, leaving 7 bases between them. The CDR3 has 12 amino acids. CDR1 is SGHVS, CDR2 FNYEAQ, per germline. The CDR3: CASSSPGQPQHF. The CDR3 DNA reads as TGTGCCAGCAGCTCCCCGGGTCAGCCCCAGCATTTT.

The chain carries TRBV5-6 and TRBJ2-5, with D maybe TRBD2 (6 bases). V lost 2 bases and J 5 bases, leaving 16 bases between the germline ends. CDR3 size: 15 residues. Per germline, CDR1 SGHDT and CDR2 YYEEEE. The CDR3 sequence is CASSFRLGPWETQYF. The CDR3 DNA reads as TGTGCCAGCAGCTTCCGACTAGGTCCATGGGAGACCCAGTACTTC.

This chain uses TRBV11-2 with TRBJ1-1; 8 positions match TRBD1. J was trimmed by 2 bases and V by 7 bases; bases with no gene match: 3. The CDR3 extends over 13 amino acids. In germline, CDR1 is SGHAT, CDR2 FQNNGV. The CDR3 is CASTQGVNTEAFF. In DNA form, the CDR3 reads TGTGCCAGCACACAGGGGGTAAACACTGAAGCTTTCTTT.

The gene calls are TRBV19 and TRBJ1-1, with a tentative D call TRBD1 (6 bases). This CDR3 is built from 14 residues. V lost 5 bases and J lost 0, with 10 bases in between. CDR1 is LNHDA and CDR2 is SQIVND in the germline V gene (reference sequence). The CDR3 loop is CASSPYRVNTEAFF. The CDR3, as DNA: TGTGCCAGTAGTCCGTACAGGGTGAACACTGAAGCTTTCTTT. Full variable domain (missing parts from reference TRBV19 and TRBJ1-1): DGGITQSPKYLFRKEGQNVTLSCEQNLNHDAMYWYRQDPGQGLRLIYYSQIVNDFQKGDIAEGYSVSREKKESFPLTVTSAQKNPTAFYLCASSPYRVNTEAFFGQGTRLTVV.

This clone was observed a handful of times. The chain recombines TRBV7-8 with TRBJ1-3; D call uncertain. Germline V gene sequence: CDR1 SGHVS, CDR2 FQNEAQ. This CDR3 contains 16 residues. The V end lost 3 bases, the J end lost 2 bases, and 14 bases lay between the germline ends. CDR3 region: CASSFRTNSPGNTIYF. The CDR3 nucleotides read TGTGCCAGCAGCTTTCGGACTAATTCCCCTGGAAACACCATATATTTT.